This T cell receptor beta chain is from a study of blood T cell repertoires in COVID-19. Overall study: The origin of the acute and convalescent COVID-19 samples was the United States, Italy and Spain. In each case, the material was cDNA or gDNA derived from T cells, B-cell-depleted T cells, or PBMCs.

TCRdb keeps only in-frame clones here, not all; method: immunoSEQ multiplex PCR. Of 250,000 to 300,000 clones in the sample, 90% were seen once. V dropped 7 bases and J dropped 3 bases, with 16 bases sitting between them. The germline CDR1 and CDR2 sequences are SNHLY and FYNNEI. The CDR3 length is 15 residues. Sequencing was performed on peripheral blood. The receptor was derived from a woman aged 45-65 years with COVID-19, enrolled during active disease. The chain couples TRBV2 to TRBJ1-5; tentatively, D is TRBD1 (5 bases). The CDR3 DNA follows: TGTGCCAGCAACACGCAGGGTCTACACAATCAGCCCCAGCATTTT. Protein product: CASNTQGLHNQPQHF.